These T cell receptor beta chains were read from a single sample in a study of cytomegalovirus exposure and HLA in healthy donors. The table came from immunoSEQ multiplex PCR; TCRdb's copy has only in-frame clones and leaves some out. The sample consists of 90,000 or so clones, about 78% of them appearing once. Sequencing used PBMCs. The receptors shown here come from a woman in her 40s in good health and CMV-seronegative. Each CDR3 is given with its conserved first and last residue. The D gene is left open where the match is weak. Where a row states a size, it is once, few, many or the class of an expanded clone; other rows omit it.

clone size: NA
D gene: TRBD1
J gene: TRBJ2-7
V gene: TRBV7-8
CDR3 DNA: TGTGCCAGCAGCCTGAGGACAGGGGGCCCCAGTAGCTCCTACGAGCAGTACTTC
CDR3 protein: CASSLRTGGPSSSYEQYF

clone size: NA
D gene: TRBD2
J gene: TRBJ2-7
V gene: TRBV9
CDR3 DNA: TGTGCCAGCAGCGTGGAAAGAGGGAGGGCAATATACGAGCAGTACTTC
CDR3 protein: CASSVERGRAIYEQYF

clone size: NA
D gene: NA
J gene: TRBJ1-1
V gene: TRBV11-2
CDR3 DNA: TGTGCCAGCAGCTCTCTTACAGGGTTTATTGAAGCTTTCTTT
CDR3 protein: CASSSLTGFIEAFF

clone size: NA
D gene: TRBD2
J gene: TRBJ2-7
V gene: TRBV11-1
CDR3 DNA: TGTGCCAGCAGCCTCCACGGACTAGCCGAGCAGTACTTC
CDR3 protein: CASSLHGLAEQYF

clone size: NA
D gene: NA
J gene: TRBJ2-3
V gene: TRBV14
CDR3 DNA: TGTGCCAGCAGCCAACAGGGGCTCGGCACAGATACGCAGTATTTT
CDR3 protein: CASSQQGLGTDTQYF

clone size: NA
D gene: TRBD1
J gene: TRBJ2-7
V gene: TRBV5-1
CDR3 DNA: TGCGCCAGCTCCTCCCGAGGACAGGGGATTTACGAGCAGTACTTC
CDR3 protein: CASSSRGQGIYEQYF

clone size: NA
D gene: NA
J gene: TRBJ2-7
V gene: TRBV28
CDR3 DNA: TGTGCCAGCAGTTCCCTTCTAGGAGGGCGATACGAGCAGTACTTC
CDR3 protein: CASSSLLGGRYEQYF

clone size: NA
D gene: TRBD2
J gene: TRBJ2-1
V gene: TRBV28
CDR3 DNA: TGTGCCAGCGGGGCGCCCCCTAGCGGGACTAATGAGCAGTTCTTC
CDR3 protein: CASGAPPSGTNEQFF

clone size: NA
D gene: NA
J gene: TRBJ1-2
V gene: TRBV27
CDR3 DNA: TGTGCCAGCACCACAAGCCCCAGACAGGTTAACTTCTATGGCTACACCTTC
CDR3 protein: CASTTSPRQVNFYGYTF

clone size: NA
D gene: TRBD1
J gene: TRBJ1-2
V gene: TRBV19
CDR3 DNA: TGTGCCAGTAGTATACCGGGACAGGGGCCCCCTGGGGCCACCTTC
CDR3 protein: CASSIPGQGPPGATF

clone size: NA
D gene: NA
J gene: TRBJ2-2
V gene: TRBV7-9
CDR3 DNA: TGTGCCAGCAGCTCAGACACTTACACCGGGGAGCTGTTTTTT
CDR3 protein: CASSSDTYTGELFF

clone size: NA
D gene: TRBD2
J gene: TRBJ2-7
V gene: TRBV6-5
CDR3 DNA: TGTGCCAGCACTGATGCGGGAGGGGGTTACGAGCAGTACTTC
CDR3 protein: CASTDAGGGYEQYF

clone size: NA
D gene: NA
J gene: TRBJ2-7
V gene: TRBV4-2
CDR3 DNA: TGTGCCAGCAGCCAAGATCGGTCTAGCGTCTCCTACGAGCAGTACTTC
CDR3 protein: CASSQDRSSVSYEQYF

clone size: NA
D gene: TRBD1
J gene: TRBJ2-7
V gene: TRBV18
CDR3 DNA: TGTGCCAGCTCACCGGACAGGGCGACCTACGAGCAGTACTTC
CDR3 protein: CASSPDRATYEQYF

clone size: NA
D gene: TRBD2
J gene: TRBJ2-1
V gene: TRBV5-1
CDR3 DNA: TGCGCCAGCACCGAGCCGGGACTAGCGGGAGAGCAGTTCTTC
CDR3 protein: CASTEPGLAGEQFF

clone size: few
D gene: NA
J gene: TRBJ2-1
V gene: TRBV10-3
CDR3 DNA: TGTGCCATCAGTGAGTCTCTAGGAGCCTACAATGAGCAGTTCTTC
CDR3 protein: CAISESLGAYNEQFF

clone size: NA
D gene: NA
J gene: TRBJ1-2
V gene: TRBV5-4
CDR3 DNA: TGTGCCAGCAGCTTGGTTGCAGGTTATGGCTACACCTTC
CDR3 protein: CASSLVAGYGYTF

clone size: NA
D gene: TRBD2
J gene: TRBJ2-1
V gene: TRBV14
CDR3 DNA: TGTGCCAGCAGCCAAGTTGGGAGGGGACCATCGTTCTTC
CDR3 protein: CASSQVGRGPSFF

clone size: NA
D gene: NA
J gene: TRBJ1-5
V gene: TRBV27
CDR3 DNA: TGTGCCAGCAGTTTAGGGGGGACGGGAGGGAGGGTTAGCAATCAGCCCCAGCATTTT
CDR3 protein: CASSLGGTGGRVSNQPQHF

clone size: NA
D gene: NA
J gene: TRBJ1-5
V gene: TRBV5-8
CDR3 DNA: TGTGCCAGCAGCTTGATAGGGGGAGGCAATCAGCCCCAGCATTTT
CDR3 protein: CASSLIGGGNQPQHF

clone size: NA
D gene: TRBD2
J gene: TRBJ2-7
V gene: TRBV29-1
CDR3 DNA: TGCAGCGTTATGGGACTAGCGGGGAGGCCTCGGGAGCAGTACTTC
CDR3 protein: CSVMGLAGRPREQYF

clone size: NA
D gene: TRBD1
J gene: TRBJ1-6
V gene: TRBV6-5
CDR3 DNA: TGTGCCAGCAGTTACGCGGGGACAGTCCTCCACTTT
CDR3 protein: CASSYAGTVLHF

clone size: NA
D gene: NA
J gene: TRBJ2-3
V gene: TRBV7-9
CDR3 DNA: TGTGCCAGCAGCTTGGGCGGGATCACAGATACGCAGTATTTT
CDR3 protein: CASSLGGITDTQYF

clone size: NA
D gene: TRBD1
J gene: TRBJ2-5
V gene: TRBV5-4
CDR3 DNA: TGTGCCAGCAGCCGCCCGGACAGGGCGGGAGAGACCCAGTACTTC
CDR3 protein: CASSRPDRAGETQYF

clone size: once
D gene: TRBD2
J gene: TRBJ2-1
V gene: TRBV30
CDR3 DNA: TGTGCCTGGAGTGTAGTAGAACTAGCGGGAGAGAAGTCATTCTTC
CDR3 protein: CAWSVVELAGEKSFF

clone size: NA
D gene: NA
J gene: TRBJ1-2
V gene: TRBV7-2
CDR3 DNA: TGTGCCAGCAGCCCAGCCATCGGGAGGAATGGCTACACCTTC
CDR3 protein: CASSPAIGRNGYTF

clone size: NA
D gene: TRBD2
J gene: TRBJ2-3
V gene: TRBV7-2
CDR3 DNA: TGTGCCAGCAGCTCCTTAGCGGGAGGGTGGGATACGCAGTATTTT
CDR3 protein: CASSSLAGGWDTQYF

clone size: once
D gene: NA
J gene: TRBJ2-5
V gene: TRBV4-3
CDR3 DNA: TGCGCCAGCAGCCAAGATCAGGAAATGGAGACCCAGTACTTC
CDR3 protein: CASSQDQEMETQYF

clone size: NA
D gene: NA
J gene: TRBJ1-5
V gene: TRBV7-2
CDR3 DNA: TGTGCCAGCAGCCATGAGAGACAAAGCAATCAGCCCCAGCATTTT
CDR3 protein: CASSHERQSNQPQHF

clone size: once
D gene: NA
J gene: TRBJ1-1
V gene: TRBV19
CDR3 DNA: TGTGCCAGTAGTATTACAAGGAACACTGAAGCTTTCTTT
CDR3 protein: CASSITRNTEAFF

clone size: NA
D gene: NA
J gene: TRBJ1-4
V gene: TRBV6-5
CDR3 DNA: TGTGCCAGCACAGGTACAACTAATGAAAAACTGTTTTTT
CDR3 protein: CASTGTTNEKLFF

clone size: NA
D gene: NA
J gene: TRBJ1-2
V gene: TRBV29-1
CDR3 DNA: TGCAGCGTTGAAGATGGGCAGGGGTTTCACTATGGCTACACCTTC
CDR3 protein: CSVEDGQGFHYGYTF

clone size: NA
D gene: TRBD2
J gene: TRBJ2-1
V gene: TRBV6-1
CDR3 DNA: TGTGCCAGCAGTCTAGCGGGAGGAGGCTACAATGAGCAGTTCTTC
CDR3 protein: CASSLAGGGYNEQFF

clone size: NA
D gene: TRBD1
J gene: TRBJ1-5
V gene: TRBV5-1
CDR3 DNA: TGCGCCAGCAGCCCGCGGACAGGGTATCAGCCCCAGCATTTT
CDR3 protein: CASSPRTGYQPQHF

clone size: few
D gene: NA
J gene: TRBJ2-7
V gene: TRBV5-1
CDR3 DNA: TGCGCCAGCAGCTCAGGACAGTTCTCCTACGAGCAGTACTTC
CDR3 protein: CASSSGQFSYEQYF

clone size: few
D gene: NA
J gene: TRBJ1-1
V gene: TRBV7-6
CDR3 DNA: TGTGCCAGCAGCTTCAGCGGGACTGAAGCTTTCTTT
CDR3 protein: CASSFSGTEAFF

clone size: few
D gene: TRBD1
J gene: TRBJ1-1
V gene: TRBV2
CDR3 DNA: TGTGCCGCGGGGACAGGGGGCGTTGGATTACGGAACACTGAAGCTTTCTTT
CDR3 protein: CAAGTGGVGLRNTEAFF

clone size: NA
D gene: TRBD1
J gene: TRBJ1-6
V gene: TRBV2
CDR3 DNA: TGTGCCAGCAGTGACGGGACAGGGCTTTCACCCCTCCACTTT
CDR3 protein: CASSDGTGLSPLHF

clone size: NA
D gene: NA
J gene: TRBJ1-2
V gene: TRBV5-4
CDR3 DNA: TGTGCCAGCAGCTTGGTGTCAGGAAATGGCTACACCTTC
CDR3 protein: CASSLVSGNGYTF

clone size: NA
D gene: TRBD1
J gene: TRBJ2-3
V gene: TRBV7-8
CDR3 DNA: TGTGCCAGCAGCTTAACACGGACAGGGGGCCGAGGCACAGATACGCAGTATTTT
CDR3 protein: CASSLTRTGGRGTDTQYF

clone size: NA
D gene: TRBD1
J gene: TRBJ2-7
V gene: TRBV6-5
CDR3 DNA: TGTGCCAGCAGAAAACCCGGGACAGCAGCCTACGAGCAGTACTTC
CDR3 protein: CASRKPGTAAYEQYF

clone size: few
D gene: TRBD1
J gene: TRBJ1-5
V gene: TRBV27
CDR3 DNA: TGTGCCAGCAGTTTTACAGGGGGTAACAATCAGCCCCAGCATTTT
CDR3 protein: CASSFTGGNNQPQHF

clone size: NA
D gene: NA
J gene: TRBJ2-3
V gene: TRBV27
CDR3 DNA: TGTGCCAGCAGTTTTCAGGGGATCACAGATACGCAGTATTTT
CDR3 protein: CASSFQGITDTQYF

clone size: NA
D gene: TRBD2
J gene: TRBJ2-3
V gene: TRBV5-4
CDR3 DNA: TGTGCCAGCAAATCTGTGGGAGGGCCATGGACAGATACGCAGTATTTT
CDR3 protein: CASKSVGGPWTDTQYF

clone size: once
D gene: TRBD2
J gene: TRBJ2-7
V gene: TRBV6-6
CDR3 DNA: TGTGCCAGCAGGCTCCAACTAGCGGGAGGCCACGAGCAGTACTTC
CDR3 protein: CASRLQLAGGHEQYF

clone size: NA
D gene: NA
J gene: TRBJ1-5
V gene: TRBV10-2
CDR3 DNA: TGCGCCAGCGGCTCTGTGCAGCCCCAGCATTTT
CDR3 protein: CASGSVQPQHF

clone size: NA
D gene: TRBD1
J gene: TRBJ2-7
V gene: TRBV19
CDR3 DNA: TGTGCCAGTAGTATCGGGGGACAGGGGTTTCTGTACGAGCAGTACTTC
CDR3 protein: CASSIGGQGFLYEQYF

clone size: NA
D gene: NA
J gene: TRBJ2-2
V gene: TRBV5-1
CDR3 DNA: TGCGCCAGCGTTCGGGGGGCAGAAGACACCGGGGAGCTGTTTTTT
CDR3 protein: CASVRGAEDTGELFF

clone size: NA
D gene: NA
J gene: TRBJ1-6
V gene: TRBV5-4
CDR3 DNA: TGTGCCAGCAGCTTCGTGGACAATAATTCACCCCTCCACTTT
CDR3 protein: CASSFVDNNSPLHF

clone size: NA
D gene: TRBD2
J gene: TRBJ2-7
V gene: TRBV2
CDR3 DNA: TGTGCCAGCAGTGCACAGGATAGCGGGCCCTACGAGCAGTACTTC
CDR3 protein: CASSAQDSGPYEQYF

clone size: NA
D gene: NA
J gene: TRBJ2-5
V gene: TRBV2
CDR3 DNA: TGTGCCAGCAGCCCTTGGGACATCTTACAAGAGACCCAGTACTTC
CDR3 protein: CASSPWDILQETQYF

clone size: NA
D gene: TRBD1
J gene: TRBJ2-5
V gene: TRBV10-3
CDR3 DNA: TGTGCCATCAGTGAGTCGGCCAGACAGGGGGCTGGGACCCAGTACTTC
CDR3 protein: CAISESARQGAGTQYF

clone size: NA
D gene: NA
J gene: TRBJ1-3
V gene: TRBV5-1
CDR3 DNA: TGCGCCAGCAGCCCAACCGGGTACTCTGGAAACACCATATATTTT
CDR3 protein: CASSPTGYSGNTIYF

clone size: NA
D gene: NA
J gene: TRBJ1-2
V gene: TRBV25-1
CDR3 DNA: TGTGCCAGCAGCAGCAGGGGCCCCTATGGCTACACCTTC
CDR3 protein: CASSSRGPYGYTF

clone size: NA
D gene: TRBD1
J gene: TRBJ1-1
V gene: TRBV2
CDR3 DNA: TGTGCCAGCAGTGAAGGACAGGGTGTAACTGAAGCTTTCTTT
CDR3 protein: CASSEGQGVTEAFF